This T cell receptor beta chain was sequenced during a study of cytomegalovirus exposure and HLA in healthy donors. Study findings and constraints: While the bulk of TCR sequences proved rare, some public TCRs turned up in many donors.

Primers: 60 Vbeta forward and 13 Jbeta reverse. Produced via immunoSEQ multiplex PCR; TCRdb's table is partial and in-frame only. The sample consists of about 300,000 clones, about nine tenths of them appearing once. Remarks on this clone: The target antigen is unknown.

The sequencing input was PBMCs. This receptor was identified in a man aged 35-49 years in good health and CMV-seropositive.

In nucleotides, the CDR3 is TGTGCCAGCAGCTTAGTGGCGGAGAACACCGGGGAGCTGTTTTTT. The encoded protein is CASSLVAENTGELFF. The chain joins TRBV7-9 to TRBJ2-2; no definite D call. The germline CDR1 and CDR2 sequences are SEHNR and FQNEAQ (reference sequence). V lost 1 base to trimming and J lost 1 base, with 7 bases between them. This CDR3 region has 15 residues.